This TCR beta chain was sequenced for a study of blood T cell repertoires in COVID-19. The wider study: Acute and convalescent COVID-19 specimens originated in the United States, Italy and Spain.

Authors' data handling: Amplification of reference gene primers was used by the study to estimate nucleated cell counts. Generated by immunoSEQ multiplex PCR, the TCRdb table keeps only in-frame clones and is missing some. That table gives V, J and clone size, and the DNA gave D and trimming. The repertoire consists of more than 50,000 clones, with 85% to 95% occurring once and the leading ten covering 2.5% to 3.5%. Germline CDR1 ENHRY, CDR2 SYGVKD. The CDR3 has 14 residues. V shed 5 bases, J shed 4 bases, and the junction held 3 bases outside the gene matches. The source of this sequence is a human donor in a cohort sampled during active COVID-19. This chain links TRBV10-3 with TRBJ2-1; TRBD1 matches 9 bases. The sequenced material came from peripheral blood. The DNA for the CDR3 is TGTGCCATCAGTAGACAGGGGGGATACAATGAGCAGTTCTTC. Encoded protein: CAISRQGGYNEQFF.